This T cell receptor beta chain was found in a study of Ad26.COV2.S vaccination and SARS-CoV-2 variants. Across the whole study: The donor belonged to the COV1001 Ad26.COV2.S trial arm. Study-level results: Across vaccine and placebo recipients, the breadth of non-spike TCRs was similar. Reportedly, spike-specific CD8+ and CD4+ T cell responses achieved substantial breadth once vaccination had taken place.

Treatment in this sample: over 15 received Ad26.COV2.S at low or high dose, single or two shots; about 5 received placebo; per-sample allocation not given. Day 63 after the first injection of vaccine or placebo was the sampling time. A Boston donor was an adult aged 18-55 years. Remarks on this clone: Its antigen is unidentified.

Here immunoSEQ multiplex PCR was the method, and the copy in TCRdb shows in-frame clones only, minus some. The sample lists 240,000 or so clones, 88% seen once, with around 10% in the top ten. The receptor's source is a person between 18 and 65 years old who received the Ad26.COV2.S COVID-19 vaccine or a placebo. Sequencing used peripheral blood, obtained in a trial of Ad26.COV2.S vaccine versus placebo.

CDR3 residues: CASKAGTYNEQFF. The CDR3 DNA reads as TGTGCCAGCAAAGCAGGGACGTACAATGAGCAGTTCTTC. This rearrangement joins TRBV6-5 to TRBJ2-1; D may match TRBD1 or TRBD2 (5 bases each). Germline CDR1 and CDR2: MNHEY and SVGAGI. CDR3 length: 13 amino acids. V was cut by 7 bases and J by 4 bases, with 11 bases left in between.